There are many counts of the clone carrying this T cell receptor (beta chain). Its antigen is currently unknown. V was clipped by 5 bases and J by 2 bases, with 15 bases between them. The CDR3 is made up of 15 amino acids. The germline V gene encodes CDR1 SEHNR and CDR2 FQNEAQ (reference sequence). This record comes from a study of regulatory T cells in long-lasting Graves disease. Whole-study findings and limits: Sample size was small, which may have lowered accuracy.

The time point: newly diagnosed GD, antithyroid drugs for less than 3 months. From PBMCs, RNA was extracted and then used to make the TCR library. Combining iRepertoire HTBI primers with Arm-PCR of CDR3 regions, the authors built TCR beta libraries. TCRdb passed the multiplex PCR reads through MiXCR, listing each CDR3 protein once. Of over 350,000 distinct CDR3 sequences listed, around 15% are singletons. This sample was also put to use in a study of T cells in Graves' hyperthyroidism and ophthalmopathy.

The sequence derives from a woman aged 45-60 years with Graves disease. The chain links TRBV7-9 to TRBJ2-5; the D gene is possibly TRBD1 (6 bases). The sample consisted of peripheral blood mononuclear cells (PBMCs), taken at new diagnosis, from a patient treated with antithyroid drugs. The CDR3 nucleotides are TGTGCCAGCAGCCTTCGGACAGTCCCTCAAGAGACCCAGTACTTC. The encoded protein is CASSLRTVPQETQYF.